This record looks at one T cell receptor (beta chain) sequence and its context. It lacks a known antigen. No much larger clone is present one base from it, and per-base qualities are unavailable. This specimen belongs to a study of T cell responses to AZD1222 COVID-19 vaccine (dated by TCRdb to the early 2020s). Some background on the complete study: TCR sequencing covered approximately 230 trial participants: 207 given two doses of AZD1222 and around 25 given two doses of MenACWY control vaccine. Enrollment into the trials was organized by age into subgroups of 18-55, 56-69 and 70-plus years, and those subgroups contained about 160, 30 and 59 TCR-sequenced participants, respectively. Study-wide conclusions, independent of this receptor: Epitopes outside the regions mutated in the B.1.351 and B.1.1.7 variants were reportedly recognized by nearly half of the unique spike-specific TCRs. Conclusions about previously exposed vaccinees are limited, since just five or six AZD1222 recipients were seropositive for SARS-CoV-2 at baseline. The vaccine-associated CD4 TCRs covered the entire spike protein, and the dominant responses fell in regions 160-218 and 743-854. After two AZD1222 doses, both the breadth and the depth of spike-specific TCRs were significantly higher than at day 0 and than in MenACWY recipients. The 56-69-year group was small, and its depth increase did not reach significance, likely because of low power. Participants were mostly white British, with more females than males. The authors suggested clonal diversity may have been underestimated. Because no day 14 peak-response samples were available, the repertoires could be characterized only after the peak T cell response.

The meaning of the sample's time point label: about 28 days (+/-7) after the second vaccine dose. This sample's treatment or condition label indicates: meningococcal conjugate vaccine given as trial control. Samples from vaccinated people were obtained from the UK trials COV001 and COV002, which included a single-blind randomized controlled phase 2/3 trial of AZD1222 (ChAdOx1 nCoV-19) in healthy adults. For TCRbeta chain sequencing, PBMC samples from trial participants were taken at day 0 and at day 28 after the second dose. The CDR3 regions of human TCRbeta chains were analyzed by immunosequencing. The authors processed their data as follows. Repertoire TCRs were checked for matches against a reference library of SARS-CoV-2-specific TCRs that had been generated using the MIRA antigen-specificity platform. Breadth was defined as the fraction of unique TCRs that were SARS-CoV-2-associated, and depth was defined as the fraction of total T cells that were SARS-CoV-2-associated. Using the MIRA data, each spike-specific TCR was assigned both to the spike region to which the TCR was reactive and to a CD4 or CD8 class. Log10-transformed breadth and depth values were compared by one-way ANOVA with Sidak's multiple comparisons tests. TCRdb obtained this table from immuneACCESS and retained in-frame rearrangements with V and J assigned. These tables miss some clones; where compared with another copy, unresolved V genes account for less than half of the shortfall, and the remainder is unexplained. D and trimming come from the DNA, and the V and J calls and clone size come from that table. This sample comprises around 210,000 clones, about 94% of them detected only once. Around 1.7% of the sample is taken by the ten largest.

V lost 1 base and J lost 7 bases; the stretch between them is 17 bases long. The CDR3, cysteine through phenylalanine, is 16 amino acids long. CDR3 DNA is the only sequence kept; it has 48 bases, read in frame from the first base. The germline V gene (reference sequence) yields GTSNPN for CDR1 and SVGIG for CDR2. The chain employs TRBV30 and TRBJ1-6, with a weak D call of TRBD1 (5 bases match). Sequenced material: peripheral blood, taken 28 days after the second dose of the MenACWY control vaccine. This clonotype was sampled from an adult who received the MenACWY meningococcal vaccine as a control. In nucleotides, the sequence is TGTGCCTGGAGTGCCCTCCTGGGACGGACGAATTCACCCCTCCACTTT. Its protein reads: CAWSALLGRTNSPLHF. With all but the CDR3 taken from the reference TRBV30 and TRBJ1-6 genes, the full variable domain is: SQTIHQWPATLVQPVGSPLSLECTVEGTSNPNLYWYRQAAGRGLQLLFYSVGIGQISSEVPQNLSASRPQDRQFILSSKKLLLSDSGFYLCAWSALLGRTNSPLHFGNGTRLTVT.